The entry that follows covers one TCR beta chain sequence. The assay was immunoSEQ multiplex PCR, and TCRdb's table has in-frame clones only and misses some. The data hold 200,000 to 250,000 clones, with around 84% observed a single time. The sample belongs to a study of blood T cell repertoires in COVID-19. The sample comprised peripheral blood. This TCR was recovered from a man in his fifties or sixties with acute or convalescent COVID-19.

CDR3 amino acids: CASSQRTGNTEAFF. CDR3 in DNA: TGTGCCAGCAGTCAACGGACAGGCAACACTGAAGCTTTCTTT. The chain joins TRBV6-5 to TRBJ1-1; TRBD1 agrees at 7 bases. Germline-derived CDR1 and CDR2 are MNHEY and SVGAGI. J was trimmed by 2 bases and V by 5 bases; bases with no gene match: 5. This CDR3 contains 14 residues.